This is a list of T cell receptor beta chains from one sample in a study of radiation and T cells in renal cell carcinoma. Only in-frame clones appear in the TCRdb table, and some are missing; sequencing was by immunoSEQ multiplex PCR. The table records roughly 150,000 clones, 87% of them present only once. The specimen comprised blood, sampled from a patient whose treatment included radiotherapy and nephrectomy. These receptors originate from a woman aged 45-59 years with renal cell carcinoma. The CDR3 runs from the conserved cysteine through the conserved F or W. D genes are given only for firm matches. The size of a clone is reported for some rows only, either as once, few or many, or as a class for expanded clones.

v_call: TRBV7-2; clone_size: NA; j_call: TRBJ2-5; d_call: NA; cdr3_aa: CASSFAAKETQYF; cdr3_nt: TGTGCCAGCAGCTTTGCGGCCAAAGAGACCCAGTACTTC
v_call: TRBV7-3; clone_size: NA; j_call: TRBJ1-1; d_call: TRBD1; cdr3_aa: CASSPTGQENTEAFF; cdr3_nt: TGTGCCAGCAGCCCCACGGGACAGGAGAACACTGAAGCTTTCTTT
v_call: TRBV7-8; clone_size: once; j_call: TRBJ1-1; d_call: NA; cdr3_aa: CASSLEGVEIEAFF; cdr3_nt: TGTGCCAGCAGCTTAGAGGGAGTGGAGATTGAAGCTTTCTTT
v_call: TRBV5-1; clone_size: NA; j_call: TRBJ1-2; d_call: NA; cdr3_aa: CASSLTDINYGYTF; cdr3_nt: TGCGCCAGCAGCTTGACCGACATAAACTATGGCTACACCTTC
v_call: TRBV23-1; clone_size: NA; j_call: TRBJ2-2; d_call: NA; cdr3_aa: CASSHRGSAGELFF; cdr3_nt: TGCGCCAGCAGTCACAGGGGATCGGCCGGGGAGCTGTTTTTT
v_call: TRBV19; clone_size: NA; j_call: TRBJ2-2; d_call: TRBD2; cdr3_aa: CASSMGLAGNTGELFF; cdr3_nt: TGTGCCAGTAGTATGGGGCTAGCGGGGAACACCGGGGAGCTGTTTTTT
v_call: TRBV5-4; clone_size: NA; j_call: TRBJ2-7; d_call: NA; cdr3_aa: CASSPGTAYEQYF; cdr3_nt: TGTGCCAGCAGCCCAGGGACTGCCTACGAGCAGTACTTC
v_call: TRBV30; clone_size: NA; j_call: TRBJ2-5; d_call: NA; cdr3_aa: CACFRAGAQETQYF; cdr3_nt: TGTGCCTGTTTCAGGGCAGGGGCCCAAGAGACCCAGTACTTC
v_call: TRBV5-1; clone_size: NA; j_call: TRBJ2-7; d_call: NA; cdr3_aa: CASQEGPRNPYEQYF; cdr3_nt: TGCGCCAGCCAGGAGGGCCCAAGAAATCCCTACGAGCAGTACTTC
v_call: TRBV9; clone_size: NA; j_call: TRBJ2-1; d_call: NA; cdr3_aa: CASSDGSSYNEQFF; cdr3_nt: TGTGCCAGCAGCGATGGGAGCTCCTACAATGAGCAGTTCTTC
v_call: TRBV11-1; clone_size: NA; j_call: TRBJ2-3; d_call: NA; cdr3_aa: CASSWIPPDRGATDTQYF; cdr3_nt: TGTGCCAGCAGCTGGATCCCGCCCGACCGGGGGGCCACAGATACGCAGTATTTT
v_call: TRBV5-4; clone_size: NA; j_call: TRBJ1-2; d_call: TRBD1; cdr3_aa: CASSGNRGHSMSYTF; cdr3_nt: TGTGCCAGCAGCGGGAACAGGGGCCATTCTATGAGCTACACCTTC
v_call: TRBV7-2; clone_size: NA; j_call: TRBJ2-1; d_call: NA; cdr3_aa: CASSLSIPIRNNEQFF; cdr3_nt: TGTGCCAGCAGCTTATCGATACCGATTCGCAACAATGAGCAGTTCTTC
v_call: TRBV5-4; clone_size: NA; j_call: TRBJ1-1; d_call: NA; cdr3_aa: CASRSEGSVTEAFF; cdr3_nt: TGTGCCAGCAGAAGCGAAGGGTCGGTCACTGAAGCTTTCTTT
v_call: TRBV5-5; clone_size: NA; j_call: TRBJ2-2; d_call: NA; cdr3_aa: CASSPTMGPGELFF; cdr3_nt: TGTGCCAGCAGCCCCACGATGGGTCCCGGGGAGCTGTTTTTT
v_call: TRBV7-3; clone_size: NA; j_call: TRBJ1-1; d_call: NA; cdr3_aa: CASSLTRGNTEAFF; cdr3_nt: TGTGCCAGCAGCTTAACTAGAGGGAACACTGAAGCTTTCTTT
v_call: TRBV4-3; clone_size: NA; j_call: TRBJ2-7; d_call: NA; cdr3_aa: CASSQVWGSSYEQYF; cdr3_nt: TGCGCCAGCAGCCAAGTGTGGGGATCCTCCTACGAGCAGTACTTC
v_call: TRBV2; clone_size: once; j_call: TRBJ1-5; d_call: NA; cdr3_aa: CASSEQGLRSNQPQHF; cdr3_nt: TGTGCCAGCAGTGAACAGGGGTTGCGTAGCAATCAGCCCCAGCATTTT
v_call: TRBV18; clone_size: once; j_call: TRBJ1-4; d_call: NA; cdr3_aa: CASSLIDEKLFF; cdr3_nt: TGTGCCAGCTCACTCATAGATGAAAAACTGTTTTTT
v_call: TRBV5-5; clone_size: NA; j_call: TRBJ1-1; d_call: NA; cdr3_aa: CASSERPPVMNTEAFF; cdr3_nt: TGTGCCAGCAGCGAGAGGCCTCCTGTTATGAACACTGAAGCTTTCTTT
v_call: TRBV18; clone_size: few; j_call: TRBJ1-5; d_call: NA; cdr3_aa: CASSPSQSQPQHF; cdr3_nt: TGTGCCAGCTCACCGAGTCAGAGCCAGCCCCAGCATTTT
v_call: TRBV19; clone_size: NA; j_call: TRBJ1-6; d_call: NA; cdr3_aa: CASSIESGVAYNSPLHF; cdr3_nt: TGTGCCAGTAGTATAGAATCAGGGGTGGCCTATAATTCACCCCTCCACTTT
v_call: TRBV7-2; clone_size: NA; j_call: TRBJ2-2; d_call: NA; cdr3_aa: CASSLGGVSGELFF; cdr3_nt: TGTGCCAGCAGCTTAGGAGGGGTCTCCGGGGAGCTGTTTTTT
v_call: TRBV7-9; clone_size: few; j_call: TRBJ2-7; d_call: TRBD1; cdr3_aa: CASSSEPGQGTYEQYF; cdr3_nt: TGTGCCAGCAGCTCGGAACCGGGACAGGGTACCTACGAGCAGTACTTC
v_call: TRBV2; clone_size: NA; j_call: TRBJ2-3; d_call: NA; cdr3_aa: CASSEWPDTQYF; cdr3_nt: TGTGCCAGCAGTGAATGGCCAGATACGCAGTATTTT
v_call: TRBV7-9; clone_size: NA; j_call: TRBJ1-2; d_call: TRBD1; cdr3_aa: CASSSFPGQAYYGYTF; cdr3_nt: TGTGCCAGCAGCTCGTTCCCGGGACAGGCTTACTATGGCTACACCTTC
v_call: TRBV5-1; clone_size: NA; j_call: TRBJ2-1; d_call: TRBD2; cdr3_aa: CASSLETSGINEQFF; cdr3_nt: TGCGCCAGCAGCTTGGAAACTAGCGGGATCAATGAGCAGTTCTTC
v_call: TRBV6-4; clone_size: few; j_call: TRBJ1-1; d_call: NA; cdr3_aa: CASSVEAGELNTEAFF; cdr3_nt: TGTGCCAGCAGTGTCGAGGCAGGAGAGTTAAACACTGAAGCTTTCTTT
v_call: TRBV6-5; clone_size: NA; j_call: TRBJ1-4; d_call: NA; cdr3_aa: CASSYSWGTEKLFF; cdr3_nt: TGTGCCAGCAGTTACTCGTGGGGCACTGAAAAACTGTTTTTT
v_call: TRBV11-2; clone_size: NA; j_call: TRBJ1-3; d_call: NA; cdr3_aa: CASSLGNGAGNTIYF; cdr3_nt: TGTGCCAGCAGCTTAGGAAACGGGGCTGGAAACACCATATATTTT
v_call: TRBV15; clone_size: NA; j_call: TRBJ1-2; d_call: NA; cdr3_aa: CATSRDVGDYGYTF; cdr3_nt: TGTGCCACCAGCAGAGATGTGGGGGACTATGGCTACACCTTC
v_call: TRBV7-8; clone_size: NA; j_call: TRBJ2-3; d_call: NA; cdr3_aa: CASSLFPDTQYF; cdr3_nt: TGTGCCAGCAGCCTTTTTCCGGATACGCAGTATTTT
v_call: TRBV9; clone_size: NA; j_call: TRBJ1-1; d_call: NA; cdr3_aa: CASSLTGVASEAFF; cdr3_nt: TGTGCCAGCAGCCTCACAGGCGTCGCCTCGGAAGCTTTCTTT
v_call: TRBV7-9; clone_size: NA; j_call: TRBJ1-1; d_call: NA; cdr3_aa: CASNPGSTEAFF; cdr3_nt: TGTGCCAGCAATCCCGGGAGCACTGAAGCTTTCTTT
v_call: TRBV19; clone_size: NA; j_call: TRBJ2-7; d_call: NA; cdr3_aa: CASSMGRTAFYEQYF; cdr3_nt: TGTGCCAGTAGTATGGGACGGACAGCGTTCTACGAGCAGTACTTC
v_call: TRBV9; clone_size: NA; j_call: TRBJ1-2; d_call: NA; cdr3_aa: CASSVVGFGSGYTF; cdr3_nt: TGTGCCAGCAGCGTAGTGGGGTTTGGGTCTGGCTACACCTTC
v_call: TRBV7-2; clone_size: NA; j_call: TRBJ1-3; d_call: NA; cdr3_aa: CASSLEGRDSGNTIYF; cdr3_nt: TGTGCCAGCAGCTTAGAGGGACGGGACTCTGGAAACACCATATATTTT
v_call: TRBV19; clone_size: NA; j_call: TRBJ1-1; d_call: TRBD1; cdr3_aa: CASSTGGGLNTEAFF; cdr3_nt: TGTGCCAGTAGTACTGGAGGGGGCCTGAACACTGAAGCTTTCTTT
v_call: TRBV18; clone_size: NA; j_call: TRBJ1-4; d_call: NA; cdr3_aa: CASSESSGEKLFF; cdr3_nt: TGTGCCAGCTCAGAGTCTTCAGGTGAAAAACTGTTTTTT
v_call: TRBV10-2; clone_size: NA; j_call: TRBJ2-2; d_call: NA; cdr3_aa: CAVLPGANTGELFF; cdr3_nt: TGCGCCGTATTGCCCGGCGCGAACACCGGGGAGCTGTTTTTT
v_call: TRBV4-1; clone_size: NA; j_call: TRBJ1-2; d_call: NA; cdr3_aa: CASSQGGLTGRYGYTF; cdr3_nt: TGCGCCAGCAGCCAAGGAGGTCTAACAGGCCGCTATGGCTACACCTTC
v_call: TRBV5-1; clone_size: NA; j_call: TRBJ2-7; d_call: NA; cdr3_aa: CASSWEAGLGEQYF; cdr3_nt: TGCGCCAGCAGCTGGGAGGCAGGGCTGGGCGAGCAGTACTTC
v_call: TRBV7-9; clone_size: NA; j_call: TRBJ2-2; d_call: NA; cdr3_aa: CASNTMTVSNTGELFF; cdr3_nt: TGTGCCAGCAACACGATGACAGTTTCGAACACCGGGGAGCTGTTTTTT
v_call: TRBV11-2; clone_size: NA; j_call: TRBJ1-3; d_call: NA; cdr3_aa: CASSSHHPSVKVNTIYF; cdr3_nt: TGTGCCAGCAGCTCCCACCATCCCTCGGTCAAGGTGAACACCATATATTTT
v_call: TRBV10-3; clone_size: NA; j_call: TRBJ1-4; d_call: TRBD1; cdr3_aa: CAISDVGQGETNEKLFF; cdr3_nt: TGTGCCATCAGTGATGTAGGACAGGGTGAGACTAATGAAAAACTGTTTTTT
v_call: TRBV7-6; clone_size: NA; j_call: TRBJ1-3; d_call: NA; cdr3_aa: CASSPDTRNTIYF; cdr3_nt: TGTGCCAGCAGCCCCGATACGAGAAACACCATATATTTT
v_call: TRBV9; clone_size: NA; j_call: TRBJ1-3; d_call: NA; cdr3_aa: CASSADNNPGNTIYF; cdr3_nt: TGTGCCAGCAGCGCGGATAACAATCCGGGAAACACCATATATTTT
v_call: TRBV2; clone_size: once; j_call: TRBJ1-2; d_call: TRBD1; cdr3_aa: CASSEAGQVFYGYTF; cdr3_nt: TGTGCCAGCAGTGAAGCCGGACAGGTCTTCTATGGCTACACCTTC
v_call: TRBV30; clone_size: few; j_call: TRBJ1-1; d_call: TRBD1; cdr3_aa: CAWSLGTAFTNTEAFF; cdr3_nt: TGTGCCTGGAGCCTCGGGACAGCCTTTACGAACACTGAAGCTTTCTTT
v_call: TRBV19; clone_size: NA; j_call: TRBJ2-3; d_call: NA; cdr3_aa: CASSPLGDDTDTQYF; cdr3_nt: TGTGCCAGTAGCCCCTTGGGGGACGACACAGATACGCAGTATTTT
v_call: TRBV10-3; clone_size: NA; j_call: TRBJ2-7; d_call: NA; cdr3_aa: CAISEGKSRYEQYF; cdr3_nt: TGTGCCATCAGTGAGGGGAAATCCCGCTACGAGCAGTACTTC
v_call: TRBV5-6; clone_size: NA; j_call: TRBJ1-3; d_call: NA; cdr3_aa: CASRGGPGNTIYF; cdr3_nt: TGTGCCAGTCGAGGGGGTCCTGGAAACACCATATATTTT
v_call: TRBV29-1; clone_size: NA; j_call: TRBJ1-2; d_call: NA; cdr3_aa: CSVGVFSGEGYTF; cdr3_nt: TGCAGCGTTGGGGTCTTCTCAGGGGAAGGCTACACCTTC
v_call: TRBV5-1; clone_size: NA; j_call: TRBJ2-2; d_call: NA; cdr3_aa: CASSLDPGFTPTNTGELFF; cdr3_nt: TGCGCCAGCAGCTTAGACCCGGGCTTCACCCCTACGAACACCGGGGAGCTGTTTTTT
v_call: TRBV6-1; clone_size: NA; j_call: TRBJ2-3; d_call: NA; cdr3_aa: CASNPGLSTDTQYF; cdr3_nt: TGTGCCAGCAATCCGGGACTTAGCACAGATACGCAGTATTTT
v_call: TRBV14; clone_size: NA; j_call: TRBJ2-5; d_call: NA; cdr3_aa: CASSPTDRLWYQETQYF; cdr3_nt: TGTGCCAGCAGCCCCACCGACAGGTTATGGTACCAAGAGACCCAGTACTTC
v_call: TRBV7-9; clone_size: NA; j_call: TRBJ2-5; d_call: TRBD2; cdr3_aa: CASSLLAGGPQETQYF; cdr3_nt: TGTGCCAGCAGCTTACTAGCGGGGGGCCCCCAAGAGACCCAGTACTTC
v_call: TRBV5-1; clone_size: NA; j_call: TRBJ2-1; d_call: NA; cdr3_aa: CASSWDIFGNEQFF; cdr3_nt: TGCGCCAGCAGCTGGGACATTTTTGGCAATGAGCAGTTCTTC
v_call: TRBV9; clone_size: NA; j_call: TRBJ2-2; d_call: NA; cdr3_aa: CASSVVEGVPGELFF; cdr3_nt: TGTGCCAGCAGCGTAGTAGAGGGAGTCCCCGGGGAGCTGTTTTTT
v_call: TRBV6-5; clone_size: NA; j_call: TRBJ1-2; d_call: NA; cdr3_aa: CASSYNIGTPRSGYTF; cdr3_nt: TGTGCCAGCAGTTACAATATAGGGACCCCGAGGTCTGGCTACACCTTC